This T cell receptor (beta chain) was captured in a study of T cells after yellow fever vaccination. Study-level points and caveats: On re-exposure, the response was weaker but peaked faster, at day 5 versus 15.

The V gene lost 5 bases and the J gene lost 1 base, with 5 bases spanning the gap. Germline V gives CDR1 MNHEY, CDR2 SVGEGT. The CDR3 runs 13 residues. Using its own MiXCR run on the 5' RACE reads, TCRdb lists one record per CDR3 protein. The sample lists fewer than 650,000 distinct CDR3 sequences; around a fifth were seen once. In the case of this clonotype: Its antigen is still unknown.

This chain uses TRBV6-2 or TRBV6-3 with TRBJ2-2, with D uncertain. The source of this sequence is a man younger than 30 who received the YFV17D yellow fever vaccine. The sequencing used PBMCs, collected roughly 23 days after the first yellow fever vaccination. The CDR3 protein is CASSKQNTGELFF. CDR3 DNA: TGTGCCAGCAGTAAACAGAACACCGGGGAGCTGTTTTTT.